This T cell receptor (beta chain) comes out of a study of T cell repertoires in cytomegalovirus infection. Study in general: Newly reported HLA-C-restricted and thoroughly characterized HLA-B-restricted CMV epitopes were employed. Indications came from public TCR beta signatures; they pointed to CMV infection and to a matching HLA type. General study findings and limits: Predominance within the ex vivo response was attributable to HLA-C-restricted CMV-specific TCR beta clonotypes. Using cumulative public TCR beta family frequency, the authors identified those who carried CMV together with the relevant HLA.

CDR3 length equals 14 residues. Germline V gene sequence: CDR1 LGHNA, CDR2 YSLEER. Trimming removed 4 bases at V and 10 bases at J, with 17 bases between. In the case of this clonotype: Its antigen is not known.

TCRdb re-derived calls from the reads in MiXCR, one entry per CDR3 protein. Here the sample spans 570,000 or so distinct CDR3 sequences, approximately 40% being singletons. This clonotype originated in a human donor in good health (CMV status not recorded). Some clones in this sample may be carry-over from other donors' samples. The sample in question was cultured PBMCs, obtained from culture after CMV antigen stimulation. V gene TRBV4-3 combines with J gene TRBJ2-1, with D tentatively TRBD2 (5 bases). Here the CDR3 reads CASSPRREGREQFF. DNA of the CDR3: TGCGCCAGCAGCCCTAGAAGAGAGGGCCGGGAGCAGTTCTTC.